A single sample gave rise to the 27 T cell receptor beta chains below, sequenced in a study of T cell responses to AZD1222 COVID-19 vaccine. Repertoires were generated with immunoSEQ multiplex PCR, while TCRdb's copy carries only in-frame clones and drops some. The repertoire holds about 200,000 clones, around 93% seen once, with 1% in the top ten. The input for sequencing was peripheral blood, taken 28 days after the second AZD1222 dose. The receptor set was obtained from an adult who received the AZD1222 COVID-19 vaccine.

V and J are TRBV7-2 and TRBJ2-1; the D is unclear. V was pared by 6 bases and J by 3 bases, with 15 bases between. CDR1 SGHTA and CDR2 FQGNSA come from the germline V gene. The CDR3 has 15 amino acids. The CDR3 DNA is TGTGCCAGCAGGCCCGCCGGTCGCGTCTACAATGAGCAGTTCTTC. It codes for CASRPAGRVYNEQFF.

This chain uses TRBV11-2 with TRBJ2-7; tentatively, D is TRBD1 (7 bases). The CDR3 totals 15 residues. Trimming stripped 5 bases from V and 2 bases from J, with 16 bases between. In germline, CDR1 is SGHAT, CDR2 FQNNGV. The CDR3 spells CASSLQGGPTYEQYF. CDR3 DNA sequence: TGTGCCAGCAGCCTCCAGGGGGGCCCAACCTACGAGCAGTACTTC.

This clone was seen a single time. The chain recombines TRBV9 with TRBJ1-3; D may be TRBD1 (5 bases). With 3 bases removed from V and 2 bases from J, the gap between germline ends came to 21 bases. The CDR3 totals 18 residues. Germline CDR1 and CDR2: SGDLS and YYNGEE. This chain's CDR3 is CASSAGGSPGGPGNTIYF. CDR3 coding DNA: TGTGCCAGCAGCGCGGGGGGGAGCCCCGGGGGACCTGGAAACACCATATATTTT.

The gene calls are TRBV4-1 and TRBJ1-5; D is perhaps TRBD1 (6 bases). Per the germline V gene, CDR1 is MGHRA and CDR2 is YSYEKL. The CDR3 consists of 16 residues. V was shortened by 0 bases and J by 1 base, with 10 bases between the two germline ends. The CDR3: CASSQEGTWSNQPQHF. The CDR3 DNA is TGCGCCAGCAGCCAAGAAGGGACATGGAGCAATCAGCCCCAGCATTTT.

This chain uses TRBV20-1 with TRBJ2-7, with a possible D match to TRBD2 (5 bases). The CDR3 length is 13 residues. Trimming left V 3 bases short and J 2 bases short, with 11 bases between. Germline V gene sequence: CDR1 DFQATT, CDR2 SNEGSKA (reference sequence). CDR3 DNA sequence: TGCAGTGCTAGTAAACTAGTAGCCTACGAGCAGTACTTC. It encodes CSASKLVAYEQYF.

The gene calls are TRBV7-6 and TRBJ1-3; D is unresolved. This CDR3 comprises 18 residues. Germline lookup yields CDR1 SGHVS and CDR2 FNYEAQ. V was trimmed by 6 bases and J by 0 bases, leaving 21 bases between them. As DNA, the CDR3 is TGTGCCAGCAGTATAGGGATGTCTAGGGTTTACTCTGGAAACACCATATATTTT. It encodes CASSIGMSRVYSGNTIYF.

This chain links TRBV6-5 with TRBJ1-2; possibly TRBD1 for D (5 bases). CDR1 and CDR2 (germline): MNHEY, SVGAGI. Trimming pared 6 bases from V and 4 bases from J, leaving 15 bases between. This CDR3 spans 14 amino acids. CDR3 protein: CASSERGRAYGYTF. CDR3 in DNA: TGTGCCAGCAGCGAGCGGGGCAGGGCCTATGGCTACACCTTC.

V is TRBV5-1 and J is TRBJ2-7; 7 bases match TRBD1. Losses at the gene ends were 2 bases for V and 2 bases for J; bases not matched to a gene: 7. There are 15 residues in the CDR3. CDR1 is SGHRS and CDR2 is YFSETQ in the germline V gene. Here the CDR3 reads CASSFTWDRAYEQYF. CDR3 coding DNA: TGCGCCAGCAGCTTTACTTGGGACAGAGCCTACGAGCAGTACTTC.

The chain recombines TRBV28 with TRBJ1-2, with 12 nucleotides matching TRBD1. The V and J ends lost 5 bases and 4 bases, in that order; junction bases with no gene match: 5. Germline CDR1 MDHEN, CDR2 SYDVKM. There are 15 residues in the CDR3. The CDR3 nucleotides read TGTGCCAGCAGTCCGGGGGGACAGGGGGCCTATGGCTACACCTTC. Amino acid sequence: CASSPGGQGAYGYTF.

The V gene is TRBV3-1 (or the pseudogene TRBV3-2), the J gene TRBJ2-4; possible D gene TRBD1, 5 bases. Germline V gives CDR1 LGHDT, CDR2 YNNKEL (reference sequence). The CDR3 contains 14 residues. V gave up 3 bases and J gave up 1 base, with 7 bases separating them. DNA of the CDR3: TGTGCCAGCAGCCAGGCAGGGGCCAAAAACATTCAGTACTTC. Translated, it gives CASSQAGAKNIQYF.

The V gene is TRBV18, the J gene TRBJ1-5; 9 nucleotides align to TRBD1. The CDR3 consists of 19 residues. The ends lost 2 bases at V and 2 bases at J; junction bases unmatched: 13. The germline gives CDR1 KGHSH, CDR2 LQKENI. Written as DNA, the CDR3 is TGTGCCAGCTCACCATTAACGATAACAGGGGGCAATGGCAATCAGCCCCAGCATTTT. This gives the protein CASSPLTITGGNGNQPQHF. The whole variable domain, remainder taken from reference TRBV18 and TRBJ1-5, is NAGVMQNPRHLVRRRGQEARLRCSPMKGHSHVYWYRQLPEEGLKFMVYLQKENIIDESGMPKERFSAEFPKEGPSILRIQQVVRGDSAAYFCASSPLTITGGNGNQPQHFGDGTRLSIL.

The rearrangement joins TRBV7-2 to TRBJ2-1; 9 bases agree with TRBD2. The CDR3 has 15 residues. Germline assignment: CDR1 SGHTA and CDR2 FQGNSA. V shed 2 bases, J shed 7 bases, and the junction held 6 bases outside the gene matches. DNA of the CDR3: TGTGCCAGCAGCTTATGGGCGGGGGGGTGGAATGAGCAGTTCTTC. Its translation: CASSLWAGGWNEQFF.

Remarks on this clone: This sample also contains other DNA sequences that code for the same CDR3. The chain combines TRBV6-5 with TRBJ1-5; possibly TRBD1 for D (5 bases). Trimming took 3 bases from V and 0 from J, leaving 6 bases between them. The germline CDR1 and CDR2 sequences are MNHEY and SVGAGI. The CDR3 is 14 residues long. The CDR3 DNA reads TGTGCCAGCAGTTATGGGGGTAGCAATCAGCCCCAGCATTTT. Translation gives CASSYGGSNQPQHF.

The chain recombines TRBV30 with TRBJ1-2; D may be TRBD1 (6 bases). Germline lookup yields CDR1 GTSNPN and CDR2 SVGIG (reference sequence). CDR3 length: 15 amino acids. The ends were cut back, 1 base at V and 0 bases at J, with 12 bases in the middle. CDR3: CAWSGHRDSNYGYTF. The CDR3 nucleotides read TGTGCCTGGAGTGGCCACAGGGACTCTAACTATGGCTACACCTTC.

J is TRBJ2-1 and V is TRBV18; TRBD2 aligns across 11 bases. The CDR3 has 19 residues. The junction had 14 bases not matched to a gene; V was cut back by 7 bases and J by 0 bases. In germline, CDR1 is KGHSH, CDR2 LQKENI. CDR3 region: CASFLLTSGTPSSYNEQFF. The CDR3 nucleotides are TGTGCCAGCTTTTTATTGACTAGCGGGACCCCGAGCTCCTACAATGAGCAGTTCTTC.

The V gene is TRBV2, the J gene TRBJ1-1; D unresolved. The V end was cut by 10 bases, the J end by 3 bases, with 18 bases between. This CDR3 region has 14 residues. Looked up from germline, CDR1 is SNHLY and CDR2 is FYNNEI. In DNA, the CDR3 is TGTGCCACCCCCAAGCCGATGCGGGACACTGAAGCTTTCTTT. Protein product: CATPKPMRDTEAFF.

This CDR3 reads CASSLFPPLHGRPNEKLFF. The CDR3 coding sequence is TGTGCCAGCAGTTTATTTCCACCTCTTCACGGACGGCCTAATGAAAAACTGTTTTTT. V is TRBV27 and J is TRBJ1-4; D gene unclear. The CDR3 has 19 amino acids. V lost 1 base to trimming and J lost 3 bases, with 21 bases between them. Germline V gives CDR1 MNHEY, CDR2 SMNVEV (reference sequence).

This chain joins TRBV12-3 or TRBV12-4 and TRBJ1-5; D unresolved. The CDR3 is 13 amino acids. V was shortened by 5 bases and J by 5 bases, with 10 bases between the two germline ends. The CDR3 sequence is CASSPTFYQPQHF. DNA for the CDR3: TGTGCCAGCAGTCCCACGTTTTATCAGCCCCAGCATTTT.

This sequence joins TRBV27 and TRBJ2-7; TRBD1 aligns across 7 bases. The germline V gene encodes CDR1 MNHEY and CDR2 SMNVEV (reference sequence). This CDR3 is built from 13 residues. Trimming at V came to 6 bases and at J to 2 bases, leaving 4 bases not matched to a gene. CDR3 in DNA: TGTGCCAGCAGCCTCACAGGGGCCTACGAGCAGTACTTC. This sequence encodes CASSLTGAYEQYF.

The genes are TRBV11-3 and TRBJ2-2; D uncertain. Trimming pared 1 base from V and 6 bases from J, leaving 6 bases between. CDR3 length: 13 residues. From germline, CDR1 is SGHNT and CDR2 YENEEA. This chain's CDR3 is CASSLGAPGELFF. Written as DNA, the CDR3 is TGTGCCAGCAGCTTAGGGGCTCCCGGGGAGCTGTTTTTT.

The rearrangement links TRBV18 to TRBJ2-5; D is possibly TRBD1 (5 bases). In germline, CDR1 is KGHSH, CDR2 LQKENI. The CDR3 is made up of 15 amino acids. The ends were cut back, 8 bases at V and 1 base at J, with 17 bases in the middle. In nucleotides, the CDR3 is TGTGCCAGCCACCTTACAGGTTCCACCCAAGAGACCCAGTACTTC. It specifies CASHLTGSTQETQYF.

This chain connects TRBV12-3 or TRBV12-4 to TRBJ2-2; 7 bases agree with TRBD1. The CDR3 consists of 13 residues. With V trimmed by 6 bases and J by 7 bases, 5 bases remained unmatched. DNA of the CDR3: TGTGCCAGCAGAGACAGGGTTGGCGGGGAGCTGTTTTTT. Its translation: CASRDRVGGELFF.

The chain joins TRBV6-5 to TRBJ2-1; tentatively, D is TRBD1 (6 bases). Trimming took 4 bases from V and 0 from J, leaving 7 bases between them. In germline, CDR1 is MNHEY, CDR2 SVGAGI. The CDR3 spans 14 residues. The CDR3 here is CASSWDNSYNEQFF. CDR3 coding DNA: TGTGCCAGCAGTTGGGACAACTCCTACAATGAGCAGTTCTTC.

CDR3: CASSARLEAFF. The CDR3 coding sequence is TGTGCCAGCAGTGCCAGGCTTGAAGCTTTCTTT. The rearrangement uses TRBV2 and TRBJ1-1; D gene ambiguous. This CDR3 has 11 residues. The ends were cut back, 4 bases at V and 7 bases at J, with 7 bases in the middle. CDR1 SNHLY and CDR2 FYNNEI come from the germline V gene.

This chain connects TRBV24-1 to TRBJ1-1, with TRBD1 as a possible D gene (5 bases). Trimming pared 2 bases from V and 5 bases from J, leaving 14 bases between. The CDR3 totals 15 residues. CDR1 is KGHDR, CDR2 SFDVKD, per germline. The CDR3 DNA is TGTGCCACCAGTGATTCGGGCGCAGGGAAGACTGAAGCTTTCTTT. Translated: CATSDSGAGKTEAFF.

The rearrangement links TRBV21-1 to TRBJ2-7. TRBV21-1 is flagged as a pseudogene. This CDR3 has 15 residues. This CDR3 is CASSRFSNFSYEQYF. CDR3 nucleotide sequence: TGTGCCAGCAGCCGGTTCAGTAACTTCTCCTACGAGCAGTACTTC.

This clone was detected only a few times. The DNA for the CDR3 is TGTGCCACCAGCAGAGAGGGAGGGACTAGCGATGAGCAGTTCTTC. It yields the protein CATSREGGTSDEQFF. This chain uses TRBV15 with TRBJ2-1; TRBD2 agrees at 10 bases. CDR3 length: 15 residues. Germline V CDR1 and CDR2: LNHNV, YYDKDF (reference sequence). V shed 0 bases, J shed 8 bases, and the junction held 4 bases outside the gene matches.